This T cell receptor beta chain was observed in a study of early T cells in non-severe SARS-CoV-2 infection. Study-wide points: Matching with VDJdb favored anti-spike CD8 responses (missing private and CD4 specificities).

The protocol attached unique molecular identifiers to individual cDNA molecules. MiXCR was run by TCRdb on the 5' RACE reads, yielding one entry per CDR3 protein. Of tens of thousands of distinct CDR3 sequences listed, about 9.1% were seen once; the top ten hold under 5.5%. This clonotype was observed many times. Its antigen is still unknown. CDR3 length: 16 residues. The trim removed 4 bases at V and 1 base at J, leaving 7 bases unmatched. Germline V gene data show CDR1 as MNHEY and CDR2 as SVGEGT. The rearrangement joins TRBV6-2 or TRBV6-3 to TRBJ2-5; 9 nucleotides match TRBD2. The specimen sequenced was whole blood. This sequence was found in an adult who was a healthcare worker with PCR-confirmed SARS-CoV-2 infection or an uninfected control (not recorded which). Written as DNA, the CDR3 is TGTGCCAGCAGTTCCCCTAGCGGGACGGTCCAAGAGACCCAGTACTTC. This gives the protein CASSSPSGTVQETQYF.